The rows below give T cell receptor beta chains drawn from one sample of a study of blood T cell repertoires in COVID-19. Method: immunoSEQ multiplex PCR; TCRdb's copy keeps in-frame clones and lacks some. The sample includes 300,000 to 500,000 clones, around 89% seen only once; the top ten take roughly 0.97%. The source material was PBMCs or T cells enriched from blood (not recorded which). These receptors originate from a woman in her 30s with acute COVID-19. Each CDR3 is given without its conserved first and last residue. Each record gives: J gene, V gene, CDR3 protein.

TRBJ2-7 TRBV30 AWSVAALYEQY
TRBJ2-4 TRBV3-1/TRBV3-2 ASSQDTWRLAGGEAKNIQY
TRBJ1-6 TRBV5-6 ASSAGQGHNSPLH
TRBJ2-2 TRBV7-3 ASSLGTGVPGELF
TRBJ1-1 TRBV4-3 ASSQNGRGTEAF
TRBJ2-7 TRBV4-3 ASSLSGTSRHEQY
TRBJ1-1 TRBV7-3 ASSLTRSGFEAF
TRBJ2-5 TRBV7-9 ASSLARLMGGQETQY
TRBJ1-2 TRBV28 ASSQTPYGYT
TRBJ2-3 TRBV5-1 ASSLAGFGTGSVLDTQY
TRBJ1-2 TRBV7-9 ASSFDSNYGYT
TRBJ2-3 TRBV10-3 AIGTTDTDTQY
TRBJ2-1 TRBV19 ASRRDRVNNEQF
TRBJ2-1 TRBV9 ASSVGFGQKYNEQF
TRBJ1-2 TRBV4-1 ASSQDLMGPGGQGNYGYT
TRBJ1-3 TRBV29-1 SIEDLVTGHSGNTIY
TRBJ1-2 TRBV3-1/TRBV3-2 ASSQDSIYGYT
TRBJ2-5 TRBV5-1 ASSTDRASFLQETQY
TRBJ1-5 TRBV5-1 ASSPTGSDQPQH
TRBJ1-1 TRBV4-3 ASSQDMGGTEAF
TRBJ1-1 TRBV6-2/TRBV6-3 ASSPVPGGTEAF
TRBJ2-7 TRBV2 ASSEASGGVEQY
TRBJ2-1 TRBV14 ASSPLAPSGGNNEQF
TRBJ2-5 TRBV7-3 ASSMDREETQY
TRBJ1-5 TRBV18 ASSPGGLEPQH
TRBJ2-6 TRBV6-5 ASSYSQAGANVLT
TRBJ1-6 TRBV7-2 ASSDQGHSPLH
TRBJ1-4 TRBV11-2 ASSSDPGTGATNEKLF
TRBJ2-1 TRBV27 ASSLSPTAYNEQF
TRBJ1-6 TRBV28 ASSDRTGTYNSPLH
TRBJ1-1 TRBV11-3 ASSFGQGSEAF
TRBJ1-2 TRBV24-1 ATSDSPGMTGSIYGYT
TRBJ1-2 TRBV2 ASSQDRRYGYT
TRBJ1-1 TRBV18 ASANRGLSTEAF
TRBJ1-4 TRBV27 ARKDRGLGKLF
TRBJ1-2 TRBV6-5 ASSPGRSYGYT
TRBJ1-2 TRBV29-1 SVAGGTNYGYT
TRBJ1-2 TRBV2 ASSDRGSGYT
TRBJ2-7 TRBV12-5 ASGLSGISSYEQY
TRBJ2-7 TRBV9 ASSVGGGDSYEQY
TRBJ2-7 TRBV4-1 ASSQDTSGGYEQY
TRBJ2-1 TRBV6-5 ASGSDRGNEQF
TRBJ1-6 TRBV3-1/TRBV3-2 ASSQFSSDSPLH
TRBJ1-2 TRBV21-1 ASSKACWVGGYGYT
TRBJ2-2 TRBV6-5 ASSYWRNPSTGELF
TRBJ2-3 TRBV10-3 AISDVLGDTQY